The 14 T cell receptor beta chains below all came from one sample that was sequenced in a study. Libraries were prepared by immunoSEQ multiplex PCR; TCRdb keeps only in-frame clonotypes and omits some of them. Of approximately 53,000 clones in the sample, roughly 93% were seen once. The specimen sequenced was PBMCs. Every receptor here comes from a man aged 35-49 years with rheumatoid arthritis.

The V call is TRBV12-5, the J call TRBJ1-3, with 9 bases lining up with TRBD1. Germline assignment: CDR1 LGHNT and CDR2 FRNRAP. The CDR3 sequence is 16 residues long. V was clipped by 3 bases and J by 3 bases; unmatched bases: 6. CDR3 sequence (DNA): TGTGCTAGTGGTTTAGGACAGGGGAGGTTTGGAAACACCATATATTTT. It is translated as CASGLGQGRFGNTIYF.

This clone was detected only a few times. The chain recombines TRBV5-1 with TRBJ1-3; D gene ambiguous. The CDR3 consists of 16 residues. Germline assignment: CDR1 SGHRS and CDR2 YFSETQ. Deletions cut 2 bases from V and 0 bases from J, with 12 bases between. CDR3 in amino acids: CASSFGDALSGNTIYF. As DNA, the CDR3 is TGCGCCAGCAGCTTCGGAGACGCACTCTCTGGAAACACCATATATTTT.

The rearrangement links TRBV27 to TRBJ2-1; TRBD2 aligns across 9 bases. The V and J ends lost 8 bases and 1 base, in that order; junction bases with no gene match: 6. In germline, CDR1 is MNHEY, CDR2 SMNVEV (reference sequence). The CDR3 loop spans 15 amino acids. CDR3: CASSPAGGSYNEQFF. The CDR3, as DNA: TGTGCCAGCTCCCCCGCGGGGGGGTCCTACAATGAGCAGTTCTTC.

The CDR3 region is CASSLGLLLQETQYF. The CDR3 DNA sequence: TGTGCCAGCAGCTTAGGTTTGCTGCTACAAGAGACCCAGTACTTC. The rearrangement links TRBV7-9 to TRBJ2-5; D gene ambiguous. Germline V gives CDR1 SEHNR, CDR2 FQNEAQ (reference sequence). V was cut by 1 base and J by 2 bases, with 11 bases left in between. The length of the CDR3 is 15 residues.

The chain is built from TRBV7-8 and TRBJ1-1; D is ambiguous. CDR1 and CDR2 from the germline V gene are SGHVS and FQNEAQ. The CDR3 consists of 16 residues. Trimming pared 4 bases from V and 2 bases from J, leaving 17 bases between. In DNA, the CDR3 is TGTGCCAGCAGCTCTAGTTCGAGAGGGCGAAACACTGAAGCTTTCTTT. Its protein product is CASSSSSRGRNTEAFF.

This chain connects TRBV29-1 to TRBJ1-4, with D possibly matching TRBD1 (5 bases). The ends were cut back, 8 bases at V and 3 bases at J, with 16 bases in the middle. Germline V gene data show CDR1 as SQVTM and CDR2 as ANQGSEA. This CDR3 contains 14 residues. CDR3 region: CSYTRRGANEKLFF. DNA for the CDR3: TGCAGCTACACTCGGAGGGGTGCTAATGAAAAACTGTTTTTT.

The table lists this clone with a count of one. The V and J genes are TRBV6-5 and TRBJ2-4, with TRBD1 matching 9 bases. CDR1 is MNHEY, CDR2 SVGAGI, per germline. This CDR3 contains 14 residues. V lost 6 bases and J lost 4; bases outside the gene matches: 4. CDR3 nucleotide sequence: TGTGCCAGCAGATTACAGGGGGCAAAAAACATTCAGTACTTC. Its translation is CASRLQGAKNIQYF.

This sequence joins TRBV28 and TRBJ1-3; D unclear. V lost 3 bases and J 0 bases, leaving 6 bases between the germline ends. This CDR3 has 14 amino acids. In germline, CDR1 is MDHEN, CDR2 SYDVKM. The CDR3 here is CASSLTSSGNTIYF. The CDR3 region has the DNA TGTGCCAGCAGTTTGACGAGCTCTGGAAACACCATATATTTT. Supplemented by reference TRBV28 and TRBJ1-3, the full variable domain reads DVKVTQSSRYLVKRTGEKVFLECVQDMDHENMFWYRQDPGLGLRLIYFSYDVKMKEKGDIPEGYSVSREKKERFSLILESASTNQTSMYLCASSLTSSGNTIYFGEGSWLTVV.

In this sample, this clone turned up once. This chain joins TRBV7-2 and TRBJ2-1; 7 bases map to TRBD2. The V and J ends lost 7 bases and 6 bases, in that order; junction bases with no gene match: 6. CDR3 length equals 13 residues. The germline CDR1 and CDR2 sequences are SGHTA and FQGNSA. Here the CDR3 reads CASTRSGVNEQFF. The CDR3 nucleotides are TGTGCCAGCACCCGAAGCGGGGTCAATGAGCAGTTCTTC.

J is TRBJ1-4 and V is TRBV4-1, with a weak D call TRBD1 (6 bases). The germline V gene encodes CDR1 MGHRA and CDR2 YSYEKL. The length of the CDR3 is 17 residues. Trimming pared 0 bases from V and 5 bases from J, leaving 16 bases between. The chain's CDR3 is CASSQDSLGGLNEKLFF. DNA for the CDR3: TGCGCCAGCAGCCAAGATTCCTTAGGGGGATTAAATGAAAAACTGTTTTTT.

A single count supports this clone. J is TRBJ1-5 and V is TRBV7-2, with TRBD1 as a possible D gene (5 bases). In germline, CDR1 is SGHTA, CDR2 FQGNSA. CDR3 length equals 14 residues. V was clipped by 5 bases and J by 5 bases, with 13 bases between them. CDR3 in DNA: TGTGCCAGCAGCCCTATGGGGGGGGATCAGCCCCAGCATTTT. Translation gives CASSPMGGDQPQHF.

This clone was detected once. The rearrangement links TRBV4-1 to TRBJ2-5, with D hard to call. From germline, CDR1 is MGHRA and CDR2 YSYEKL. Trimming cost V 6 bases and J 0 bases, with 11 bases left between them. This CDR3 is built from 14 residues. CDR3 protein: CASSYGVYQETQYF. CDR3 bases: TGCGCCAGCAGTTATGGGGTGTACCAAGAGACCCAGTACTTC.

The CDR3 is CASSLWRVDRDSSADTQYF. DNA for the CDR3: TGTGCCAGCAGTTTATGGCGCGTGGACCGGGACTCTTCCGCAGATACGCAGTATTTT. The genes are TRBV28 and TRBJ2-3; D is possibly TRBD2 (6 bases). CDR1 MDHEN and CDR2 SYDVKM come from the germline V gene. The CDR3 extends over 19 amino acids. Trimming left V 0 bases short and J 4 bases short, with 23 bases between.

This clone was seen a single time. The chain uses TRBV5-4 and TRBJ2-2; D is ambiguous. V dropped 0 bases and J dropped 4 bases, with 13 bases sitting between them. Germline V lookup: CDR1 SGHNT, CDR2 YYREEE (reference sequence). The CDR3 sequence is 16 residues long. Here the CDR3 DNA reads TGTGCCAGCAGCTTGGCCGGGTGGGGATTCACCGGGGAGCTGTTTTTT. It specifies CASSLAGWGFTGELFF.